Reported below is one T cell receptor (beta chain). Its specificity is unknown. At the Johns Hopkins FTIC core, DNA taken from cultured CD4+ T cells was sequenced by way of the Oncomine TCR Beta short-read assay. TCRdb reanalysed the PCR reads using MiXCR and keeps one entry per CDR3 protein. The sample yields about 13,000 distinct CDR3 sequences, approximately 60% seen once. The source of the sample is a study of vaccination and CD4 T cells after COVID-19. Study context: In the convalescent cohort, there were six males and four females, two of them Hispanic. Cellular stimulation was performed using overlapping spike peptides derived from SARS-CoV-2, HCoV-NL63, HCoV-OC43 and HCoV-229E.

The treatment: approximately 10-day PBMC culture with coronavirus spike peptide pools or control peptides (ViraFEST assay). General study points: Looking at convalescent patients, a median around 90% of reactive clones were present only post-vaccination.

CDR3 length: 15 amino acids. CDR1 and CDR2 from the germline V gene are SGHTA and FQGNSA. Trimming left V 1 base short and J 5 bases short, with 14 bases between. Material for sequencing was CD4+ T cells from blood, cultured in vitro. The chain recombines TRBV7-2 with TRBJ1-1; no reliable D call. This sequence was found in a human donor who had recovered from COVID-19. The chain's CDR3 is CASSLVPPKETEAFF. The CDR3, as DNA: TGTGCCAGCAGCTTAGTCCCCCCTAAGGAGACTGAAGCTTTCTTT.